This T cell receptor beta chain comes out of a study of CD8+CD57+ T cells in acquired aplastic anemia. An expansion of CD8+CD57+ cells by flow cytometry had been shown in patients chosen for sequencing. The template used for profiling TCR beta VDJ and CDR3 was genomic DNA. One entry per CDR3 protein results from TCRdb running MiXCR on the reads. The sample has some 200,000 distinct CDR3 sequences, roughly 50% seen once. The sequence came from a human donor with aplastic anemia. Specimen: sorted CD4+, CD8+, or CD8+CD57+ T cells (not recorded which) from PBMCs.

The CDR3 coding sequence is TGTGCCAGCAGCCAAGATGAGGCTAGCGGGGGTCCCGTCTCCTACGAGCAGTACTTC. Protein sequence: CASSQDEASGGPVSYEQYF. J is TRBJ2-7 and V is TRBV3-1, with 10 bases matching TRBD2. CDR1 is LGHDT and CDR2 is YNNKEL in the germline V gene (reference sequence). CDR3 length equals 19 residues. V was pared by 0 bases and J by 0 bases, with 11 bases of the junction left unmatched.